The 21 T cell receptor beta chains below come from one sample, sequenced in a study of blood T cell repertoires in COVID-19. The protocol was immunoSEQ multiplex PCR, while the TCRdb copy is restricted to in-frame clones and leaves out a portion. The sample consists of fewer than 200,000 clones, about 84% of them appearing once. The sequencing input was PBMCs or T cells enriched from blood (not recorded which). These receptor sequences come from a woman between 40 and 55 years old with acute COVID-19.

The chain combines TRBV27 with TRBJ2-7, with 9 bases matching TRBD1. V dropped 2 bases and J dropped 4; count of bases not matched to a gene: 3. This CDR3 spans 14 amino acids. Germline values: CDR1 MNHEY, CDR2 SMNVEV (reference sequence). Here the CDR3 reads CASSLRDRAYEQYF. For the CDR3, the DNA is TGTGCCAGCAGTTTAAGGGACAGGGCGTACGAGCAGTACTTC.

V and J are TRBV19 and TRBJ2-7, with 7 bases that match TRBD1. Trimming removed 5 bases from V and 2 bases from J; junction bases left unmatched: 3. The CDR3 totals 13 residues. Per germline, CDR1 LNHDA and CDR2 SQIVND (reference sequence). The CDR3 nucleotides are TGTGCCAGTAGTGCCGACAGGGCCTACGAGCAGTACTTC. The encoded protein is CASSADRAYEQYF.

The rearrangement uses TRBV7-6 and TRBJ2-3; 9 bases agree with TRBD2. J was trimmed by 4 bases and V by 3 bases; bases with no gene match: 8. CDR3 length: 16 amino acids. Germline loops: CDR1 SGHVS, CDR2 FNYEAQ. The CDR3 DNA reads TGTGCCAGCAGCTTGGGGCGGGAGGGTGGTCCAGATACGCAGTATTTT. Translating gives CASSLGREGGPDTQYF.

V usage is TRBV7-9 and J usage is TRBJ2-1; 7 nucleotides agree with TRBD2. J lost 14 bases, V lost 5 bases, and 6 bases had no gene match. CDR1 is SEHNR, CDR2 FQNEAQ, per germline (reference sequence). This CDR3 region has 11 residues. CDR3 in DNA: TGTGCCAGCAGCGTCGGGACTATGGAGTTCTTC. Translation gives CASSVGTMEFF.

V is TRBV7-3 and J is TRBJ1-2, with 7 bases fitting TRBD1. V lost 2 bases and J lost 9; bases outside the gene matches: 18. The CDR3 loop spans 17 amino acids. Germline assignment: CDR1 SGHTA and CDR2 FQGTGA. CDR3 amino acids: CASSLEGTARGRPSYTF. The CDR3, as DNA: TGTGCCAGCAGCTTAGAGGGGACAGCAAGAGGACGGCCGAGCTACACCTTC.

This clone is a singleton in its sample. This sequence joins TRBV7-2 and TRBJ2-6; 7 nucleotides line up with TRBD2. Trimming cost V 0 bases and J 1 base; bases outside gene matches: 6. Germline assignment: CDR1 SGHTA and CDR2 FQGNSA. The CDR3 contains 18 residues. For the CDR3, the DNA is TGTGCCAGCAGCTTAGCCCACAGCGGGACGTCTGGGGCCAACGTCCTGACTTTC. It specifies CASSLAHSGTSGANVLTF. Supplemented by reference TRBV7-2 and TRBJ2-6, the full variable domain reads GAGVSQSPSNKVTEKGKDVELRCDPISGHTALYWYRQSLGQGLEFLIYFQGNSAPDKSGLPSDRFSAERTGGSVSTLTIQRTQQEDSAVYLCASSLAHSGTSGANVLTFGAGSRLTVL.

The rearrangement links TRBV18 to TRBJ2-7; TRBD2 matches at 10 bases. The junction had 4 bases not matched to a gene; V was cut back by 3 bases and J by 5 bases. The CDR3 has 14 residues. Germline V lookup: CDR1 KGHSH, CDR2 LQKENI. The CDR3 sequence is CASSPLAGVNEQYF. DNA for the CDR3: TGTGCCAGCTCACCGCTAGCGGGAGTAAACGAGCAGTACTTC.

The rearrangement links TRBV19 to TRBJ2-1, with TRBD2 matching 7 bases. Trimming removed 1 base from V and 8 bases from J; junction bases left unmatched: 5. The CDR3 has 14 residues. Germline CDR1 reads LNHDA; CDR2 reads SQIVND (reference sequence). The CDR3 spells CASSIGGGSDEQFF. DNA for the CDR3: TGTGCCAGTAGTATAGGGGGCGGGAGCGATGAGCAGTTCTTC.

J is TRBJ1-2 and V is TRBV29-1; D may be TRBD1 (5 bases). Looked up from germline, CDR1 is SQVTM and CDR2 is ANQGSEA. Trimming stripped 7 bases from V and 8 bases from J, with 14 bases between. The CDR3 length is 11 residues. CDR3 region: CSDGTARGYTF. CDR3 in DNA: TGCAGCGATGGGACTGCGCGGGGCTACACCTTC. The complete variable domain, with remaining parts taken from reference TRBV29-1 and TRBJ1-2, reads SAVISQKPSRDICQRGTSLTIQCQVDSQVTMMFWYRQQPGQSLTLIATANQGSEATYESGFVIDKFPISRPNLTFSTLTVSNMSPEDSSIYLCSDGTARGYTFGSGTRLTVV.

This CDR3 reads CASKYGTSGRADPEQYF. In DNA, the CDR3 is TGTGCCAGCAAATATGGGACTAGCGGGAGGGCCGATCCCGAGCAGTACTTC. The chain combines TRBV2 with TRBJ2-7; 16 bases are a match to TRBD2. V gave up 7 bases and J gave up 6 bases; unmatched junction bases: 12. Germline V CDR1 and CDR2: SNHLY, FYNNEI. This CDR3 has 17 residues.

The rearrangement uses TRBV5-4 and TRBJ1-6, with D possibly matching TRBD1 (6 bases). Between the trimmed V and J ends, which lost 0 bases and 9 bases, there was a span of 13 bases. Germline V gene data show CDR1 as SGHNT and CDR2 as YYREEE (reference sequence). CDR3 length: 15 amino acids. CDR3 amino acids: CASSLEGGRGSPLHF. CDR3 nucleotides: TGTGCCAGCAGCTTGGAAGGGGGAAGAGGTTCACCCCTCCACTTT.

In its sample, this clone was seen a few times. CDR3: CASITVVGGGRNTEAFF. CDR3 in DNA: TGTGCCAGTATTACTGTTGTGGGGGGAGGGAGGAACACTGAAGCTTTCTTT. The chain joins TRBV21-1 to TRBJ1-1. TRBV21-1 counts as a pseudogene. The CDR3 is 17 amino acids.

The V call is TRBV9, the J call TRBJ2-7; 8 positions agree with TRBD2. The CDR3 runs 16 residues. Per germline, CDR1 SGDLS and CDR2 YYNGEE. V was pared by 0 bases and J by 0 bases, with 5 bases of the junction left unmatched. This chain's CDR3 is CASSVGGSGASYEQYV. The CDR3 nucleotides read TGTGCCAGCAGCGTAGGGGGTAGCGGGGCCTCCTACGAGCAGTACGTC.

V usage is TRBV5-5 and J usage is TRBJ2-1; D is possibly TRBD1 (6 bases). Germline V gene lookup returns CDR1 SGHKS and CDR2 YYEKEE (reference sequence). V shed 4 bases and J shed 5 bases, with 10 bases lying between them. The CDR3 loop spans 13 amino acids. CDR3 sequence (DNA): TGTGCCAGCAGCCACACAGGGCACAATGAGCAGTTCTTC. This translates into CASSHTGHNEQFF.

The genes are TRBV5-1 and TRBJ2-5; perhaps TRBD1 as D (6 bases). This CDR3 spans 14 amino acids. Germline-derived CDR1 and CDR2 are SGHRS and YFSETQ. Trimming removed 2 bases from V and 5 bases from J, with 13 bases in between. For the CDR3, the DNA is TGCGCCAGCAGCTTTCGACAGGACGGTGAGACCCAGTACTTC. Amino acid sequence: CASSFRQDGETQYF.

This clone has just a few counts. V gene TRBV4-2 combines with J gene TRBJ2-5; D might be TRBD1 (6 bases). The CDR3 has 14 residues. Looked up from germline, CDR1 is LGHNA and CDR2 is YNFKEQ. Trimming removed 4 bases at V and 4 bases at J, with 13 bases between. CDR3 DNA sequence: TGTGCCAGCAGCCCCGGGACACCTAGAGAGACCCAGTACTTC. Residues: CASSPGTPRETQYF.

This clone turned up a few times. The V gene is TRBV27, the J gene TRBJ2-5; weak D call: TRBD2 (6 bases). CDR1 is MNHEY and CDR2 is SMNVEV in the germline V gene (reference sequence). The CDR3 runs 15 residues. The V gene lost 2 bases and the J gene lost 2 bases, with 12 bases spanning the gap. CDR3 sequence reads: CASSLVPGLQETQYF. CDR3 nucleotides: TGTGCCAGCAGTTTAGTGCCGGGACTGCAAGAGACCCAGTACTTC.

Notes on this clone: At one end, the junction sequence differs from germline, possibly due to a read error. This chain's CDR3 is CASSEAEGVNEQYF. The CDR3 DNA reads as TGTGCCAGCAGCGAAGCAGAGGGGGTCAACGAGCAGTACTTC. The chain employs TRBV6-1 and TRBJ2-7, with D tentatively TRBD1 (6 bases). Germline CDR1 and CDR2: MNHNS and SASEGT. The CDR3 runs 14 residues.

This chain uses TRBV10-3 with TRBJ1-2; possible D gene TRBD1, 6 bases. V was pared by 6 bases and J by 2 bases, with 19 bases between. In germline, CDR1 is ENHRY, CDR2 SYGVKD. The CDR3 covers 16 residues. The CDR3 DNA sequence: TGTGCCATCAGCCCCCGTGAGACAGGCATAAACTATGGCTACACCTTC. Protein product: CAISPRETGINYGYTF.

This clone was picked up one time. The chain couples TRBV5-6 to TRBJ1-6, with D possibly matching TRBD1 (5 bases). The germline gives CDR1 SGHDT, CDR2 YYEEEE. Trimming took 1 base from V and 9 from J, leaving 8 bases between them. The CDR3 totals 13 residues. As DNA, the CDR3 is TGTGCCAGCAGCTTGCGGGGGATTTCACCCCTCCACTTT. This sequence encodes CASSLRGISPLHF.

J is TRBJ2-1 and V is TRBV6-5; TRBD2 is a possible D gene (6 bases). The germline CDR1 and CDR2 sequences are MNHEY and SVGAGI. V lost 4 bases and J 0 bases, leaving 10 bases between the germline ends. The CDR3 has 15 residues. The CDR3 DNA sequence: TGTGCCAGCAGTTCGGGAGCGGGCTCCTACAATGAGCAGTTCTTC. Translating it yields CASSSGAGSYNEQFF.